This T cell receptor beta chain was obtained from a study of technical replicates of blood from a handful of donors. Sequencing used immunoSEQ multiplex PCR; TCRdb keeps in-frame clones, though not all of them. This table has tens of thousands of clones, over 80% appearing once. Trimming pared 6 bases from V and 2 bases from J, leaving 14 bases between. This CDR3 comprises 15 residues. The germline gives CDR1 MNHEY, CDR2 SMNVEV (reference sequence). This receptor was obtained from a human donor in good health. V is TRBV27 and J is TRBJ2-1; TRBD2 might be the D (5 bases). Input material: T cells isolated from PBMCs. This CDR3 is CASSLLVRAYNEQFF. The CDR3 region has the DNA TGTGCCAGCAGCCTACTAGTGAGGGCCTACAATGAGCAGTTCTTC.